This TCR beta chain stems from a study of beta chain features in type 1 diabetes. TCRB transcripts that were expressed got sequenced, as all of the isolated RNA had been reverse transcribed. TCRdb's table, derived via immunoSEQ multiplex PCR, lists solely in-frame clones and lacks some. The sample contains 250,000 to 300,000 clones, 8% of which appear only once. Study conclusions and caveats: Type 1 diabetes patients had fewer VDJ junction insertions and more deletions.

The single heparinised draw taken from each donor contained around 100 mL of blood on average. CD4+ naive, central memory, regulatory and stem cell-like memory subsets were isolated by sorting on CD45RO/CCR7/CD25/CD127/CD95/CD27. Note on this clone: The antigen remains undetermined.

With V trimmed by 5 bases and J by 1 base, 7 bases remained unmatched. Germline V gene lookup returns CDR1 SGHNT and CDR2 YENEEA. The CDR3 loop spans 15 amino acids. This clonotype originated in a woman aged 18 to 35 in good health. The sample comprised central memory CD4+ T cells from blood. V usage is TRBV11-3 and J usage is TRBJ2-7; 8 positions agree with TRBD1. DNA for the CDR3: TGTGCCAGCAGCCTCCAACAGGGGGTTTCCTACGAGCAGTACGTC. Translating it yields CASSLQQGVSYEQYV.